This T cell receptor beta chain was obtained from a study of T-cell reconstitution after alpha-beta-depleted transplantation in children listed by TCRdb under 2016. With regard to the full study: Using TCR repertoire profiling, the study followed T-cell immune reconstitution in a quantitative way in children after TCRalphabeta/CD19-depleted allogeneic hematopoietic cell transplantation.

Comments on this clonotype: It lacks a known antigen. Base qualities are not at hand, and no much larger clone is one base apart.

Per the publication, the treatment or condition label means: allogeneic hematopoietic cell transplantation with graft depleted of TCRalphabeta T cells and CD19 B cells. The children who served as transplant recipients had been given grafts of TCRalphabeta/CD19-depleted allogeneic hematopoietic cells. Library construction relied on PCR. Instrument used: Illumina HiSeq 2500. TCR library preparation used molecular barcoding, with unique molecular identifiers applied to normalize quantification of the TCRbeta repertoire. The raw public data were reprocessed by TCRdb itself: fastp quality trimming at Q25, MiXCR clonotype calling, in-frame beta chains only. Each entry merges the rows of one CDR3 protein and shows their most common DNA and genes. The sample includes hundreds of thousands of distinct CDR3 sequences, with roughly 7.7% observed a single time. The ten largest account for 6.3% of the sample.

The CDR3 goes from the cysteine to the phenylalanine over 14 residues. The CDR3 DNA has 42 bases and is translated from base 1. Per the germline V gene (reference sequence), DFQATT is the CDR1 and SNEGSKA is the CDR2. Trimming at the junction amounts to 4 bases on V and 4 bases on J, and the germline ends lie 14 bases apart. The full study reports these points: The frequencies of hyperexpanded clones fell over the following months, and after one year, T-cell counts and TCRbeta diversity were mostly attributed to newly produced T cells. Apparently early alphabetaT-cell count recovery about two months after transplant reportedly relied on only several hundred rapidly expanded clones derived from non-depleted graft cells. In some patients, high TCRbeta diversity at day 60 was attributed to recipient T cells and intrathymic progenitors that had survived conditioning.

Here the chain combines TRBV20-1 and TRBJ2-1, and the D gene may be TRBD1, 6 bases matching. This TCR came from a male patient under 18 who had a stem cell transplant for acute lymphoblastic leukemia, so the T cells may come from the graft donor. Sequencing used PBMCs, mostly from graft donor cells, obtained 180 days after TCRalphabeta/CD19-depleted stem cell transplant. The bases are TGCAGTGCTACCCCGGGACACCTATACAATGAGCAGTTCTTC. This encodes CSATPGHLYNEQFF.